This T cell receptor beta chain was recovered during a study of T cells in narcolepsy. Germline V gene sequence: CDR1 SGHNT, CDR2 YYREEE (reference sequence). The V end lost 4 bases, the J end lost 0 bases, and 14 bases lay between the germline ends. CDR3 length: 16 residues. Assay: immunoSEQ multiplex PCR; the TCRdb copy retains only in-frame clones and omits some. There are under 40,000 clones in the sample; around 75% occur only once, and 1.1% lies in the top ten. The gene calls are TRBV5-4 and TRBJ1-3, with a possible D match to TRBD1 (5 bases). The sequencing input was CD45RA- memory CD4+ T cells from PBMCs. This TCR was sampled from a human donor with narcolepsy. In nucleotides, the CDR3 is TGTGCCAGCAGCACCCGACAGCAATACTCTGGAAACACCATATATTTT. Its translation is CASSTRQQYSGNTIYF.